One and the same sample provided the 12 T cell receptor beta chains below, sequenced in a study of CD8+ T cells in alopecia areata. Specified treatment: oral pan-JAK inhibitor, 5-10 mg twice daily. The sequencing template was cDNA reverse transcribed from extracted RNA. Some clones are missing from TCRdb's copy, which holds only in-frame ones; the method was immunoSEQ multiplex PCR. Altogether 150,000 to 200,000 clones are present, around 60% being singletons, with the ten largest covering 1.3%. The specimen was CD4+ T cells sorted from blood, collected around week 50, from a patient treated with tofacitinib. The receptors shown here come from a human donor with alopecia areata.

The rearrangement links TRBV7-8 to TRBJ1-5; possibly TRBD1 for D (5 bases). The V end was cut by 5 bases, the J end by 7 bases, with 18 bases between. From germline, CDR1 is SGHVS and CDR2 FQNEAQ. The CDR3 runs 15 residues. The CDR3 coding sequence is TGTGCCAGCAGCCCATCGGGGGGTAAAGACCAGCCCCAGCATTTT. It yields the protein CASSPSGGKDQPQHF.

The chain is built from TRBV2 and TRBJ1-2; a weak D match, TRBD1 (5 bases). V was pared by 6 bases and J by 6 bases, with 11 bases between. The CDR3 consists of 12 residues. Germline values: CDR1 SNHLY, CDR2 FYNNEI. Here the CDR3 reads CASRLGRDGYTF. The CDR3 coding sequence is TGTGCCAGCAGATTGGGGCGGGATGGCTACACCTTC.

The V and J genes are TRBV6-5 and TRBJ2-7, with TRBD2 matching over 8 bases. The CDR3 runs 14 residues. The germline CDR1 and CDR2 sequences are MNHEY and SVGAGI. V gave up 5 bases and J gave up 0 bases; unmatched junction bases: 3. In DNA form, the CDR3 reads TGTGCCAGCAGTCCAAGCGGGAGCTCCTACGAGCAGTACTTC. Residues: CASSPSGSSYEQYF.

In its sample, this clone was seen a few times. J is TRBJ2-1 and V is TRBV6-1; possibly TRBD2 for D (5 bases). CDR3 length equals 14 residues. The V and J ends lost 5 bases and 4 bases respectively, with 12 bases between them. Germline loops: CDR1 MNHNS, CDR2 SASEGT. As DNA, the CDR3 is TGTGCCAGCAGTACCCTAACTAGGTACAATGAGCAGTTCTTC. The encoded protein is CASSTLTRYNEQFF.

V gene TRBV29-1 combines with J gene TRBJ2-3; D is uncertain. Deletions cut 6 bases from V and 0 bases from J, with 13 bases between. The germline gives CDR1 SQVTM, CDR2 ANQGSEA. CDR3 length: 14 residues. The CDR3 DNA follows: TGCAGCGTCACGGGCCGATTTAGCACAGATACGCAGTATTTT. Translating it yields CSVTGRFSTDTQYF.

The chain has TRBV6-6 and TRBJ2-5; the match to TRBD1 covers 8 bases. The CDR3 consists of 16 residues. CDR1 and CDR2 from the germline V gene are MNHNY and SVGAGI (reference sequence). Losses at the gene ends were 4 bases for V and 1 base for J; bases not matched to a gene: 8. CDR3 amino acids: CASSFSTGAFQETQYF. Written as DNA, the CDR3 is TGTGCCAGCAGTTTCTCGACAGGGGCCTTCCAAGAGACCCAGTACTTC.

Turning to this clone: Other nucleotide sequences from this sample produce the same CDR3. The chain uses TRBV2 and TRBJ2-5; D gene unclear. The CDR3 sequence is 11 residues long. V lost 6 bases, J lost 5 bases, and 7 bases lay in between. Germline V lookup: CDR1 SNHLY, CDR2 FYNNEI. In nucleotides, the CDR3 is TGTGCCAGCAGACTACGGGAGACCCAGTACTTC. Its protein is CASRLRETQYF.

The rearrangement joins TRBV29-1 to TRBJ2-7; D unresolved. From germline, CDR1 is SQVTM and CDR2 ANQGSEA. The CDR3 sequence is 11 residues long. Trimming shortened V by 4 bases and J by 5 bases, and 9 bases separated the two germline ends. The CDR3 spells CSVGQRNEQYF. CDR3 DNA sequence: TGCAGCGTTGGGCAGAGAAACGAGCAGTACTTC.

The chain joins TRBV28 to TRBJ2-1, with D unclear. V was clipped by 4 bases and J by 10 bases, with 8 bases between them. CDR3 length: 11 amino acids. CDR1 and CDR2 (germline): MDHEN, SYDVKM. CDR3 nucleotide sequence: TGTGCCAGCAGTTCCGCTTGGGAGCAGTTCTTC. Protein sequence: CASSSAWEQFF.

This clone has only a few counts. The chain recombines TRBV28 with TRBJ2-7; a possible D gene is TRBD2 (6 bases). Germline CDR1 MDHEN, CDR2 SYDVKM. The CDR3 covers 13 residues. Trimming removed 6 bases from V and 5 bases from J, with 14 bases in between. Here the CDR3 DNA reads TGTGCCAGCAGCCTGTGGCGGGGCGACGAGCAGTACTTC. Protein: CASSLWRGDEQYF.

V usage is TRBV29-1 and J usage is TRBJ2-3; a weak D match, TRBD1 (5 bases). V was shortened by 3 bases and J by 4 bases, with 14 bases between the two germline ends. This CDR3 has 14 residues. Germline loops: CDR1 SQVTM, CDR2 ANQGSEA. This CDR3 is CSVDQFREADTQYF. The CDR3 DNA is TGCAGCGTTGATCAATTCAGGGAAGCAGATACGCAGTATTTT.

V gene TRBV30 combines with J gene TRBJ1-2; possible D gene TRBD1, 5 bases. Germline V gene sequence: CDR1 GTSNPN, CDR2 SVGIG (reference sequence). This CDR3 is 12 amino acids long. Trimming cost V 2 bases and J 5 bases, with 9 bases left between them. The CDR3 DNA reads TGTGCCTGGAGTACGGGGGAGTATGGCTACACCTTC. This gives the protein CAWSTGEYGYTF.